The 18 T cell receptor beta chains presented below share a single source sample, sequenced in a study of metastatic and nonmetastatic thyroid tumors. From the PCR reads, TCRdb re-called clones with MiXCR. This table holds tens of thousands of clones, around 12% found once. Patients underwent thyroid surgery, and none had received any treatment before it. The sample was tumor tissue. These TCRs come from a female donor with papillary thyroid cancer or a benign thyroid nodule (not recorded which). Some clones in this sample may be carry-over from other donors' samples.

V gene TRBV12-3 or TRBV12-4 combines with J gene TRBJ1-1; D not resolved. The CDR3 consists of 13 residues. V was trimmed by 4 bases and J by 1 base, leaving 7 bases between them. The DNA of the CDR3 is TGTGCCAGCAGTTCCCCAGCGAACACTGAAGCTTTCTTT. Protein product: CASSSPANTEAFF.

This clone was picked up a small number of times. This may be a read error, as it is one base from a much larger clone. Other DNA variants within this sample encode the same CDR3. The chain couples TRBV5-1 to TRBJ2-1, with unresolved D. Germline CDR1 and CDR2: SGHRS and YFSETQ. The CDR3 is 15 residues long. The CDR3 reads CASSSRASSYNEQFF. Written as DNA, the CDR3 is TGCGCCAGCAGCTCCCGGGCCAGCTCCTACAATGAGCAATTCTTC.

This clone was seen a single time. A single base separates this from a much larger clone, so it may be a read error. This sample includes further DNA sequences coding for the same CDR3. The rearrangement links TRBV20-1 to TRBJ2-5, with 9 bases aligning to TRBD1. V was clipped by 6 bases and J by 1 base; unmatched bases: 3. The CDR3 sequence is 13 residues long. CDR1 and CDR2 (germline): DFQATT, SNEGSKA (reference sequence). CDR3 coding DNA: TGCAGTGCGAGGGACAGGGCCCAAGAGACCCAGTACTTC. It is translated as CSARDRAQETQYF.

This clone was counted ten times or more. This chain links TRBV6-7 with TRBJ2-1; 11 nucleotides line up with TRBD1. TRBV6-7 is annotated as an ORF whose role is uncertain. This CDR3 contains 15 residues. J was trimmed by 3 bases and V by 2 bases; bases with no gene match: 0. The CDR3 protein is CASSYGTGGYNEQFF. The CDR3 DNA reads as TGTGCCAGCAGTTACGGGACAGGGGGCTACAATGAGCAGTTCTTC.

As for this clone: A much larger clonotype is one base distant, so this may be a read error. This rearrangement joins TRBV12-3 or TRBV12-4 to TRBJ1-5, with a possible D match to TRBD1 (5 bases). V was pared by 5 bases and J by 11 bases, with 19 bases between. This CDR3 has 14 residues. DNA of the CDR3: TGTGCCAGCAGTCCCAACTCGGGGGACCAGACCCAGCATTTT. Translation: CASSPNSGDQTQHF.

Only a few counts were recorded for this clone. This may be a read error: a much more frequent sequence differs by one nucleotide. The chain recombines TRBV2 with TRBJ1-4; a weak D match, TRBD1 (5 bases). The CDR3 sequence is 12 residues long. Per germline, CDR1 SNHLY and CDR2 FYNNEI. Trimming pared 8 bases from V and 7 bases from J, leaving 11 bases between. CDR3 in DNA: TGTGCCAGCTGGACAATCCCTGAAAAACTGTTTTTT. This translates into CASWTIPEKLFF. Full variable domain (remainder filled in from reference TRBV2 and TRBJ1-4): EPEVTQTPSHQVTQMGQEVILRCVPISNHLYFYWYRQILGQKVEFLVSFYNNEISEKSEIFDDQFSVERPDGSNFTLKIRSTKLEDSAMYFCASWTIPEKLFFGSGTQLSVL.

Ten or more counts support this clone. In the same sample, other DNA sequences code for this CDR3. This chain uses TRBV5-1 with TRBJ2-3; 8 bases fit TRBD2. V trimming: 0 bases; J trimming: 2 bases; junction bases outside the gene matches: 11. The CDR3 has 18 amino acids. Germline V CDR1 and CDR2: SGHRS, YFSETQ. The CDR3 DNA is TGCGCCAGCAGCTTGGCGAGGGCAACTAGCGGATTCACAGATACGCAGTATTTT. Translation: CASSLARATSGFTDTQYF.

This clone appeared many times. The genes are TRBV28 and TRBJ1-4; a weak D match, TRBD1 (5 bases). CDR3 length: 14 residues. Germline V gene data show CDR1 as MDHEN and CDR2 as SYDVKM. Trimming cost V 5 bases and J 8 bases, with 15 bases left between them. The CDR3 region is CASSRDPRGEKLFF. The CDR3 nucleotides read TGTGCCAGCAGTAGGGACCCACGAGGCGAAAAACTGTTTTTT.

This clone was picked up many times. This sequence joins TRBV12-3 or TRBV12-4 and TRBJ2-1; 7 nucleotides agree with TRBD2. V lost 6 bases, J lost 0 bases, and 2 bases stayed unmatched. CDR3 length: 14 residues. This chain's CDR3 is CASRRGSSYNEQFF. The CDR3 DNA sequence: TGTGCCAGCAGGCGGGGGAGCTCCTACAATGAGCAGTTCTTC.

As concerns this clone: A much larger clone differs by one base, so this may be a read error. The chain joins TRBV6-1 to TRBJ2-1; weak D call: TRBD2 (6 bases). Trimming left V 8 bases short and J 10 bases short, with 18 bases between. The CDR3 consists of 13 residues. Germline V gene sequence: CDR1 MNHNS, CDR2 SASEGT. The CDR3 loop reads CASGLFGGLEQFF. Here the CDR3 DNA reads TGTGCCAGCGGACTGTTCGGGGGACTGGAGCAGTTCTTC.

This clone occurred many times. The chain couples TRBV20-1 to TRBJ2-1; D call uncertain. CDR3 length: 14 residues. Trimming stripped 5 bases from V and 5 bases from J, with 16 bases between. The germline V gene encodes CDR1 DFQATT and CDR2 SNEGSKA (reference sequence). CDR3 loop: CSAQLGRANNEQFF. CDR3 DNA: TGCAGTGCTCAACTCGGAAGGGCTAACAATGAGCAGTTCTTC.

J is TRBJ2-5 and V is TRBV11-3; no reliable D call. The CDR3 is 17 amino acids. Germline values: CDR1 SGHNT, CDR2 YENEEA. V was cut by 1 base and J by 5 bases, with 20 bases left in between. CDR3 nucleotide sequence: TGTGCCAGCAGCTTAGGTCGCATTAGCTGGAGCGAGGAGACCCAGTACTTC. Translating gives CASSLGRISWSEETQYF.

This clone was recorded many times. The rearrangement joins TRBV9 to TRBJ2-7; the match to TRBD1 covers 7 bases. V dropped 3 bases and J dropped 4; count of bases not matched to a gene: 13. Germline V gives CDR1 SGDLS, CDR2 YYNGEE. The CDR3 is 16 amino acids. CDR3 nucleotides: TGTGCCAGCAGCGCCGAAGGGCCCGGGACAGAGTACGAGCAGTACTTC. Translation gives CASSAEGPGTEYEQYF.

This clone was observed a few times. This clone may be a read error of a much larger clone one base away. Different DNA sequences within this sample yield the same CDR3. V usage is TRBV7-8 and J usage is TRBJ2-5; D not resolved. The CDR3 covers 11 residues. Trimming cost V 0 bases and J 6 bases, with 2 bases left between them. Germline V CDR1 and CDR2: SGHVS, FQNEAQ. The CDR3 protein is CASSLAKTQYF. The CDR3 DNA follows: TGTGCCAGCAGCTTAGCTAAGACCCAGTACTTC.

This clone showed up many times. J is TRBJ1-2 and V is TRBV11-2; the D gene is possibly TRBD1 (5 bases). V lost 4 bases and J 7 bases, leaving 13 bases between the germline ends. CDR1 is SGHAT, CDR2 FQNNGV, per germline. This CDR3 region has 13 residues. The CDR3, as DNA: TGTGCCAGCAGCTCACCCCAGGGCTTTGGCTACACCTTC. Amino acid sequence: CASSSPQGFGYTF.

The table lists this clone with many counts. This chain links TRBV6-6 with TRBJ2-7, with 7 bases identical to TRBD1. The V and J ends lost 2 bases and 0 bases, in that order; junction bases with no gene match: 4. Germline-derived CDR1 and CDR2 are MNHNY and SVGAGI (reference sequence). The CDR3 has 15 residues. The chain's CDR3 is CASSYLGQVSYEQYF. The CDR3, as DNA: TGTGCCAGCAGTTACCTAGGACAGGTCTCCTACGAGCAGTACTTC.

This clone was seen many times. The same CDR3 also results from other DNA sequences found in this sample. This chain connects TRBV6-4 to TRBJ2-1; D ambiguous. Trimming pared 2 bases from V and 3 bases from J, leaving 11 bases between. The germline V gene encodes CDR1 MRHNA and CDR2 SNTAGT. The CDR3 sequence is 15 residues long. CDR3 protein: CASSDGVSLYNEQFF. CDR3 nucleotide sequence: TGTGCCAGCAGTGACGGGGTATCGCTCTACAATGAGCAGTTCTTC.

Of note for this clone: This may be a read error, as it is one base from a much larger clone. The chain links TRBV4-1 to TRBJ2-7; TRBD2 matches at 8 bases. The CDR3 sequence is 17 residues long. Germline V gene lookup returns CDR1 MGHRA and CDR2 YSYEKL. V gave up 0 bases and J gave up 4 bases; unmatched junction bases: 11. The CDR3 DNA reads as TGCGCCAGCAGCCAAGATAGGTCCGGGACTAGAGGATACGAGCAGTACTTC. It specifies CASSQDRSGTRGYEQYF.